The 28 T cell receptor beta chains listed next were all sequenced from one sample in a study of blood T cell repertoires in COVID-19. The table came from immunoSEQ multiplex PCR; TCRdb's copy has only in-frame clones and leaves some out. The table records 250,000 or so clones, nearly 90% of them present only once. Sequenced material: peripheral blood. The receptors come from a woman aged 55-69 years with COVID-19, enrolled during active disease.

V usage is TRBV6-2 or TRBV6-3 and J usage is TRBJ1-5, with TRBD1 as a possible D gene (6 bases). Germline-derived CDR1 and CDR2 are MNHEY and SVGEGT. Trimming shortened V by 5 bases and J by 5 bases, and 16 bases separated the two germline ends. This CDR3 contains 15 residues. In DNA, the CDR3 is TGTGCCAGCAGTCGAACCGTCTCAGGGGATCAGCCCCAGCATTTT. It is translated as CASSRTVSGDQPQHF.

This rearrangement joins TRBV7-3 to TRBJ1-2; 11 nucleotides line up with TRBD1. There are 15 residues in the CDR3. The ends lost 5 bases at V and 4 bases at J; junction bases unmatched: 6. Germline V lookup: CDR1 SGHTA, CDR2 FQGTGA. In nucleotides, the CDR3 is TGTGCCAGCAGCCCCGGGACAGGGGGGATCTATGGCTACACCTTC. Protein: CASSPGTGGIYGYTF.

The CDR3 sequence is CASGSLEETQYF. DNA for the CDR3: TGTGCCAGCGGTAGTCTAGAAGAGACCCAGTACTTC. The rearrangement uses TRBV14 and TRBJ2-5; D is undetermined. Germline lookup yields CDR1 SGHDN and CDR2 FVKESK. V was cut by 8 bases and J by 3 bases, with 10 bases left in between. The CDR3 has 12 amino acids.

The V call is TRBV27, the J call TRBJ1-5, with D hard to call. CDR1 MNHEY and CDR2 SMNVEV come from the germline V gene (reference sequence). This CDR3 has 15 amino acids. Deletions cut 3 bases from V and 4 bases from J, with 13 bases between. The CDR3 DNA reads TGTGCCAGCAGTTTGGTTGGTGCCGGGAATCAGCCCCAGCATTTT. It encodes CASSLVGAGNQPQHF.

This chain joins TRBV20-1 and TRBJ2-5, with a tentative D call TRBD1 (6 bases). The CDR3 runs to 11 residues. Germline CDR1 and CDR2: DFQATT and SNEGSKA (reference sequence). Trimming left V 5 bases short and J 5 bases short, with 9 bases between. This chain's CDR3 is CSAQGHETQYF. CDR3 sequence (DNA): TGCAGTGCTCAGGGACATGAGACCCAGTACTTC.

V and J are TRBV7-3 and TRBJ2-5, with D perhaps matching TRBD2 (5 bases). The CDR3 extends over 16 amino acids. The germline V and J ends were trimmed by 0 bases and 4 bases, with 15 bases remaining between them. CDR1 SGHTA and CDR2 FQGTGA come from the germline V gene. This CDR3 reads CASSLTGRADGETQYF. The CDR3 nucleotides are TGTGCCAGCAGCTTAACGGGCAGAGCGGATGGAGAGACCCAGTACTTC.

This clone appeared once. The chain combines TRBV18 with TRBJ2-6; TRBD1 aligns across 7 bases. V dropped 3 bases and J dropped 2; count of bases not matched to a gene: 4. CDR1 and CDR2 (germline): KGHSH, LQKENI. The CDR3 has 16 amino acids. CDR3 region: CASSPLQGAGANVLTF. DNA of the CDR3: TGTGCCAGCTCACCTCTCCAGGGGGCTGGGGCCAACGTCCTGACTTTC.

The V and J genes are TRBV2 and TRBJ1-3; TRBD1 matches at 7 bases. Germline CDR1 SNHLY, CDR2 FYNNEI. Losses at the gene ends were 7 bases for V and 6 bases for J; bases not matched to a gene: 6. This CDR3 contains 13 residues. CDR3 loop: CASTGGSENTIYF. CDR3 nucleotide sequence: TGTGCCAGCACAGGGGGGTCGGAAAACACCATATATTTT.

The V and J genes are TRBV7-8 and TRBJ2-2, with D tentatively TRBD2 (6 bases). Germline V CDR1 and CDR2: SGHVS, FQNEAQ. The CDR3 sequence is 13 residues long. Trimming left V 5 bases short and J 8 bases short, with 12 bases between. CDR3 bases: TGTGCCAGCAGCCGGGCCCGGGGGGGGGAGCTGTTTTTT. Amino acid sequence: CASSRARGGELFF.

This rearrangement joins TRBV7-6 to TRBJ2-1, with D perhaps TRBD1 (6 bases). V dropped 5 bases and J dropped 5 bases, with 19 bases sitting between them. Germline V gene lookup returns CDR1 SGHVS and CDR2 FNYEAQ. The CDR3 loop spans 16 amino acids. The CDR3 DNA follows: TGTGCCAGCAGCCCCAGGACAGCCTCGATCAACAATGAGCAGTTCTTC. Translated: CASSPRTASINNEQFF.

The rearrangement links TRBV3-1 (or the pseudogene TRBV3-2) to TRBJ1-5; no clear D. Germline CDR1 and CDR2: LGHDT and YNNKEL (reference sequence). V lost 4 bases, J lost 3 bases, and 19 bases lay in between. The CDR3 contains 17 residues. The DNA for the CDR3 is TGTGCCAGCAGCCGTGATAGCGGGGTGATCCTCAATCAGCCCCAGCATTTT. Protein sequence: CASSRDSGVILNQPQHF.

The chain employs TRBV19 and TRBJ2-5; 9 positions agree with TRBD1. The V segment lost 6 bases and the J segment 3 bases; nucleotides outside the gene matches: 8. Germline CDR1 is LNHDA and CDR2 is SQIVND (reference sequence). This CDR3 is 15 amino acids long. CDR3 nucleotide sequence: TGTGCCAGTAGCTCCCCGGACAGGGGTAAAGAGACCCAGTACTTC. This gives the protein CASSSPDRGKETQYF.

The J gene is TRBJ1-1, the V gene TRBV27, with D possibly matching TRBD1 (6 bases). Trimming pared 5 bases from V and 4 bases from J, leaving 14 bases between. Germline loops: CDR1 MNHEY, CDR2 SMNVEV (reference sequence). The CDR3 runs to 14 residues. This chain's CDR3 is CASSPRGAATEAFF. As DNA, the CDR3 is TGTGCCAGCAGTCCCCGGGGGGCAGCCACTGAAGCTTTCTTT.

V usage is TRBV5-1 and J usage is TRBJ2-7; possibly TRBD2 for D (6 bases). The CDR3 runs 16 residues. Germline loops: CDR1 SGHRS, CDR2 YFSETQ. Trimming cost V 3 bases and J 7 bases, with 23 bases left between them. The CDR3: CASSWERDSAGGEQYF. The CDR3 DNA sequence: TGCGCCAGCAGCTGGGAAAGGGACTCCGCCGGGGGTGAGCAGTACTTC.

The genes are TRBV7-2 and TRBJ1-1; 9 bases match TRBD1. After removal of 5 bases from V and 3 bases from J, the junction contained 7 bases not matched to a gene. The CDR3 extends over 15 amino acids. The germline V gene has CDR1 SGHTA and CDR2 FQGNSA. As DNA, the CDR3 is TGTGCCAGCAGCCCAGACAGGGGGGGGGACACTGAAGCTTTCTTT. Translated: CASSPDRGGDTEAFF.

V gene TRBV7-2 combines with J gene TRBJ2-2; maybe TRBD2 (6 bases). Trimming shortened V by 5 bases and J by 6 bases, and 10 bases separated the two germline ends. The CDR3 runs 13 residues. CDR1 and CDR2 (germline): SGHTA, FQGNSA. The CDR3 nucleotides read TGTGCCAGCAGCCGCCCGGGGGCCGGGGAGCTGTTTTTT. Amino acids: CASSRPGAGELFF.

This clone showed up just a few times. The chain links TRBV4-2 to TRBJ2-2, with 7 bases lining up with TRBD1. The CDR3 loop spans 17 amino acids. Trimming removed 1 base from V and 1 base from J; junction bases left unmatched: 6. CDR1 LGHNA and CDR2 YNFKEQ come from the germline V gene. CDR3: CASSQGDWDRNTGELFF. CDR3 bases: TGTGCCAGCAGCCAAGGTGATTGGGACAGGAACACCGGGGAGCTGTTTTTT.

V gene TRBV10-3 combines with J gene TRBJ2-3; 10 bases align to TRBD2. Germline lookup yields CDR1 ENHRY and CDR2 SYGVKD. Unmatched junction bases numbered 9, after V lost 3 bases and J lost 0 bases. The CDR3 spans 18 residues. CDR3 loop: CAISDDTSGGASTDTQYF. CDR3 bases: TGTGCCATCAGTGACGATACGAGCGGGGGGGCTAGCACAGATACGCAGTATTTT.

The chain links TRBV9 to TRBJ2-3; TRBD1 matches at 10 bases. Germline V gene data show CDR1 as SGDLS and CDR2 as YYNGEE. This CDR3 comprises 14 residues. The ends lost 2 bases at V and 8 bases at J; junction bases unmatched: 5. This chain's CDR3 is CASSVGQGIGTQYF. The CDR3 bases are TGTGCCAGCAGCGTGGGACAGGGGATAGGTACGCAGTATTTT.

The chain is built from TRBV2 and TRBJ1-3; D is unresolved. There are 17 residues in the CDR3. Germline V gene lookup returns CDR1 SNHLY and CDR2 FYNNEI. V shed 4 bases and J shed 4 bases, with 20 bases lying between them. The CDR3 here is CASSGDLPRLGGNTIYF. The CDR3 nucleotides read TGTGCCAGCAGTGGCGACTTGCCGCGACTAGGGGGAAACACCATATATTTT. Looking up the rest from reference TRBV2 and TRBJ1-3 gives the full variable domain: EPEVTQTPSHQVTQMGQEVILRCVPISNHLYFYWYRQILGQKVEFLVSFYNNEISEKSEIFDDQFSVERPDGSNFTLKIRSTKLEDSAMYFCASSGDLPRLGGNTIYFGEGSWLTVV.

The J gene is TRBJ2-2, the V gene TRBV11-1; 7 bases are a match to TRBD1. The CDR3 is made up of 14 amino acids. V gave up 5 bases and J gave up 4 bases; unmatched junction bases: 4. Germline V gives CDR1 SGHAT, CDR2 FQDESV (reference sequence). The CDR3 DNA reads TGTGCCAGCAGCACCGGGACAGTCACCGGGGAGCTGTTTTTT. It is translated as CASSTGTVTGELFF.

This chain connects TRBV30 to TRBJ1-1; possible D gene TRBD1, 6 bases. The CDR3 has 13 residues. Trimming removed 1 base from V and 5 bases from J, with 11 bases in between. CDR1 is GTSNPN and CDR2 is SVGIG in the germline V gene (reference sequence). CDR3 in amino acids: CAWSEQGRTEAFF. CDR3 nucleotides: TGTGCCTGGAGTGAGCAGGGGAGAACTGAAGCTTTCTTT.

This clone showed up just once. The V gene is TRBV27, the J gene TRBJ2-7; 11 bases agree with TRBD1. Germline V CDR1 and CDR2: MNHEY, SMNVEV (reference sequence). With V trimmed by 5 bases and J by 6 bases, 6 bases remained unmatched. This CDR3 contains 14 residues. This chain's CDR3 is CASSPRDRGSEQYF. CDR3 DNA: TGTGCCAGCAGTCCGCGGGACAGGGGGAGCGAGCAGTACTTC.

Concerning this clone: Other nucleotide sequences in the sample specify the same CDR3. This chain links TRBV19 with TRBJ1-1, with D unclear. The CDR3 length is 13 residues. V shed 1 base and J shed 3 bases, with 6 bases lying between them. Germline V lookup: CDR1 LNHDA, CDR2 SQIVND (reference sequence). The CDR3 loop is CASSIVRDTEAFF. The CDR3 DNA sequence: TGTGCCAGTAGTATAGTCCGGGACACTGAAGCTTTCTTT. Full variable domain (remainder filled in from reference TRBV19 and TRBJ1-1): DGGITQSPKYLFRKEGQNVTLSCEQNLNHDAMYWYRQDPGQGLRLIYYSQIVNDFQKGDIAEGYSVSREKKESFPLTVTSAQKNPTAFYLCASSIVRDTEAFFGQGTRLTVV.

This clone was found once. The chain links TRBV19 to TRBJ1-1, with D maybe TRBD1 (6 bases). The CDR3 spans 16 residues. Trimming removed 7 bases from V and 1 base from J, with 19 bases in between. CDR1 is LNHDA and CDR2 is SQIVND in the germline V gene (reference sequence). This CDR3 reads CASIGTVGQRNTEAFF. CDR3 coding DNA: TGTGCCAGTATCGGGACCGTGGGACAACGGAACACTGAAGCTTTCTTT.

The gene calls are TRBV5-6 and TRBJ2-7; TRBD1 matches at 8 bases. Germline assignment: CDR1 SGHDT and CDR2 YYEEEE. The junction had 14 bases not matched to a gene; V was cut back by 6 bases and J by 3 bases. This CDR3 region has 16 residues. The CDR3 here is CASKRGQVRLNYEQYF. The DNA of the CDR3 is TGTGCCAGCAAACGGGGACAGGTGAGACTAAACTACGAGCAGTACTTC.

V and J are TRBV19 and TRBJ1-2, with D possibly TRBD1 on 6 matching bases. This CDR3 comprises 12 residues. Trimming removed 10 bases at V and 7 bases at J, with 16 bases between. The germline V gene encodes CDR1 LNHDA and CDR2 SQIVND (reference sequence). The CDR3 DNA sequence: TGTGCCACTTCTCAGGGGAACGGTGGCTACACCTTC. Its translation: CATSQGNGGYTF.

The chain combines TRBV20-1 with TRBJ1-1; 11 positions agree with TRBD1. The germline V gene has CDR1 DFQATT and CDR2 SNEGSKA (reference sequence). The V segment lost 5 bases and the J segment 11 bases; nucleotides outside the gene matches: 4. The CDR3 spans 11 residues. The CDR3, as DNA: TGCAGTGCTGGGGACAGGGGGATGGCTTTCTTT. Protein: CSAGDRGMAFF.